The entry below describes one T cell receptor (beta chain). Its target is not known. The data belong to a study of CD8+ T cells in alopecia areata. The CDR3 runs 12 residues. V was clipped by 4 bases and J by 4 bases, with 11 bases between them. From germline, CDR1 is SQVTM and CDR2 ANQGSEA. Following extraction, RNA underwent reverse transcription to cDNA, which served as the sequencing template. Assay: immunoSEQ multiplex PCR; the TCRdb copy retains only in-frame clones and omits some. The data hold just over 150,000 clones, with approximately 65% observed a single time. Study-level results: There were also resident alphabeta T cells of normal skin sequenced in scalp samples. Many of the expanded lesional clones endured in scalp and blood while on tofacitinib. Among the top 100, expanded CD8+ clones, as well as scalp clonality, were significantly decreased by tofacitinib.

The treatment denotes: oral pan-JAK inhibitor, 5-10 mg twice daily. Collection of lesional scalp punch biopsies and peripheral blood was performed in alopecia areata patients. The V call is TRBV29-1, the J call TRBJ2-7; no definite D call. This sample comprised CD4+ T cells sorted from blood, obtained at week 4, from a patient treated with tofacitinib. The clonotype originates from a human donor with alopecia areata. This chain's CDR3 is CSVVGVSYEQYF. In DNA form, the CDR3 reads TGCAGCGTTGTTGGGGTGTCATACGAGCAGTACTTC.